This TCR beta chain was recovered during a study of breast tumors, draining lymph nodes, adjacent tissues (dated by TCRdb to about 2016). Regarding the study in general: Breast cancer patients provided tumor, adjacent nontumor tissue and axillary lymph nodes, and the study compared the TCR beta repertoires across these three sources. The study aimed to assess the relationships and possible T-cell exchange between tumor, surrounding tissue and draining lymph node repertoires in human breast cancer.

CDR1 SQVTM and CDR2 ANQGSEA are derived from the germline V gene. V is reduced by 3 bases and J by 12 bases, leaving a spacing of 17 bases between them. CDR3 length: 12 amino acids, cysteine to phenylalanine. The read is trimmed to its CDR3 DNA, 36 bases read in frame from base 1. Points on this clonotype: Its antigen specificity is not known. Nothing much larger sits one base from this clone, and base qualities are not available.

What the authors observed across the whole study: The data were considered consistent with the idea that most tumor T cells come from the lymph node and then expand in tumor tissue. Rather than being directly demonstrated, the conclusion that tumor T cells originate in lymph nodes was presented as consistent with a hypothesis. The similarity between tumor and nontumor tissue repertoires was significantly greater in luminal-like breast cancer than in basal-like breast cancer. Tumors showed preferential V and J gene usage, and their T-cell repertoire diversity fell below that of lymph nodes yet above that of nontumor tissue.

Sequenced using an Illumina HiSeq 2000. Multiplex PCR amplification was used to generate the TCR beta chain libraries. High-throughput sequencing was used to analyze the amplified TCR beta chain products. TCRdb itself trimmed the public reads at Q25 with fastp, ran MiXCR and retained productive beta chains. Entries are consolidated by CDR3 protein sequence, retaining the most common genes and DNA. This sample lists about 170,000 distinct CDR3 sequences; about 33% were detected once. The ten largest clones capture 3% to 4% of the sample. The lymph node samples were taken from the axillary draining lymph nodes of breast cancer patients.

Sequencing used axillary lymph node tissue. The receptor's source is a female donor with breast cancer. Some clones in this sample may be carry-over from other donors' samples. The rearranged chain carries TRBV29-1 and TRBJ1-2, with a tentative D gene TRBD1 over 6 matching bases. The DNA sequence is TGCAGCGTTGAGGGGACAACTACTGGAAACACCTTC. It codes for CSVEGTTTGNTF.